This T cell receptor (beta chain) comes out of a study of CD8+ T cells in alopecia areata. Overall study findings and caveats: Scalp data also include sequences from resident alphabeta T cells of normal skin. Higher clonality was seen in lesional scalp than in normal scalp, especially in alopecia totalis/universalis. Whereas mice showed it more clearly, TCR sharing across patients was murkier, possibly because of HLA.

About this clone: Antigen specificity is unknown.

cDNA serving as the sequencing template came from extracted, reverse transcribed RNA. Profiling relied on immunoSEQ multiplex PCR, and the TCRdb table lists in-frame clones only, not all of them. The table records 150,000 to 200,000 clones, around 57% of them present only once. Sequenced sample: CD4+ T cells sorted from blood. The TCR originated in a human donor in good health.

CDR3 coding DNA: TGCAGCGTGACAGCTTTGACCCAAGAGACCCAGTACTTC. Translation gives CSVTALTQETQYF. This chain joins TRBV29-1 and TRBJ2-5; a possible D gene is TRBD1 (5 bases). This CDR3 is built from 13 residues. CDR1 and CDR2 from the germline V gene are SQVTM and ANQGSEA. Trimming stripped 6 bases from V and 1 base from J, with 12 bases between.